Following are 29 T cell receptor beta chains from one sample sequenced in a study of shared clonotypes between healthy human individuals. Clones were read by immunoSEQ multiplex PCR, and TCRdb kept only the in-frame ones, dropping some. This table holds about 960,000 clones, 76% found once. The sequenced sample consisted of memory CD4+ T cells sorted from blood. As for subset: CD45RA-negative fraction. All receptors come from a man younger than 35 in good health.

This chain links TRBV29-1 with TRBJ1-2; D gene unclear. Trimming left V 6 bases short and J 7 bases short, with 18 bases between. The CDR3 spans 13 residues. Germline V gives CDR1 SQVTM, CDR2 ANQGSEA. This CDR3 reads CSVASTVLSGYTF. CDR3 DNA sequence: TGCAGCGTGGCCTCAACAGTACTGAGTGGCTACACCTTC.

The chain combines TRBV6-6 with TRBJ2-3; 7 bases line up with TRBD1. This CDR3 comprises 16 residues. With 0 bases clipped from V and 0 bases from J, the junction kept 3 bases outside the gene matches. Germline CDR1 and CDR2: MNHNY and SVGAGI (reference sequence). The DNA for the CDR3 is TGTGCCAGCAGTTACTCCGGGACAGCTAGCACAGATACGCAGTATTTT. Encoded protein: CASSYSGTASTDTQYF.

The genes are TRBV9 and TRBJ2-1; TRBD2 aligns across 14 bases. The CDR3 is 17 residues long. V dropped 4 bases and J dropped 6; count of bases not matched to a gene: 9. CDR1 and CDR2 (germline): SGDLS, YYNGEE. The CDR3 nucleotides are TGTGCCAGCAGCTCGGGACTAGCGGGAGTTCAGGGCAATGAGCAGTTCTTC. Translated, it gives CASSSGLAGVQGNEQFF.

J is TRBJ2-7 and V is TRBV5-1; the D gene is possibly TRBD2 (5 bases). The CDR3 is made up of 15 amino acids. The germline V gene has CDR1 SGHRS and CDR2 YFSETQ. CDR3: CASYSAPGIEGEQYF. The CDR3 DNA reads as TGCGCGTCTTACTCAGCACCCGGCATCGAGGGCGAGCAGTACTTC.

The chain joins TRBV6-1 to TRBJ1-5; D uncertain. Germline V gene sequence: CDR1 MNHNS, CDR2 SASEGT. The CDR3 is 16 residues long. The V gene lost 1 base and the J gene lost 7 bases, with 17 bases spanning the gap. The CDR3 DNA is TGTGCCAGCAGTGAAGTATGGGAGATACCCAAGCAGCCCCAGCATTTT. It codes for CASSEVWEIPKQPQHF.

DNA for the CDR3: TGTGCCAGCAGCTTCGGGGGGCCACCAGATACGCAGTATTTT. It codes for CASSFGGPPDTQYF. The chain carries TRBV28 and TRBJ2-3; perhaps TRBD2 as D (7 bases). Germline CDR1 and CDR2: MDHEN and SYDVKM. This CDR3 contains 14 residues. The V end was cut by 6 bases, the J end by 4 bases, with 14 bases between.

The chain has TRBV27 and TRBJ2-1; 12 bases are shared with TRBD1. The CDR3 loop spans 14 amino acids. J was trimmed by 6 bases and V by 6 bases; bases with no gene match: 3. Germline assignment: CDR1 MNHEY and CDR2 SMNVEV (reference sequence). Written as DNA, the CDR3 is TGTGCCAGCAGGGGGACAGGGGGCATCAATGAGCAGTTCTTC. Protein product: CASRGTGGINEQFF.

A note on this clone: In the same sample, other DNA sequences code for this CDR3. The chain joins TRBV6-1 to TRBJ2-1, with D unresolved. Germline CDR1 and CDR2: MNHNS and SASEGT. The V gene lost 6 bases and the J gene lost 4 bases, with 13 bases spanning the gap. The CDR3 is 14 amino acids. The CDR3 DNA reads TGTGCCAGCAGGCGACAAGGAGCGTACAATGAGCAGTTCTTC. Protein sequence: CASRRQGAYNEQFF.

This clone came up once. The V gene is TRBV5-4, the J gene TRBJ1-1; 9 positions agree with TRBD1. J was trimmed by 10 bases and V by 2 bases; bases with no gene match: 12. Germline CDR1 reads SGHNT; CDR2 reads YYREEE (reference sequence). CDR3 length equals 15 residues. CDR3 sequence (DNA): TGTGCCAGCAGCTTTAGCGGGACAGGGTATTCGGGAGCTTTCTTT. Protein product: CASSFSGTGYSGAFF.

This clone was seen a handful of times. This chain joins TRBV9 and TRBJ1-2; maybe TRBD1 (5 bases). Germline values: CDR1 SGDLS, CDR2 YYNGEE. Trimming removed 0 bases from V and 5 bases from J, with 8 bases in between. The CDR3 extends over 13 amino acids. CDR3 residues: CASSVDEGYGYTF. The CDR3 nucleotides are TGTGCCAGCAGCGTAGACGAGGGGTATGGCTACACCTTC.

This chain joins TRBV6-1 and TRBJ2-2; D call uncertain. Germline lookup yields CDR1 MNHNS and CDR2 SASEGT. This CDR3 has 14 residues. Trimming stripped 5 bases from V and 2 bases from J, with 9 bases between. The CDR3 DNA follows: TGTGCCAGCAGTAGAAAGGGTAACACCGGGGAGCTGTTTTTT. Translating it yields CASSRKGNTGELFF.

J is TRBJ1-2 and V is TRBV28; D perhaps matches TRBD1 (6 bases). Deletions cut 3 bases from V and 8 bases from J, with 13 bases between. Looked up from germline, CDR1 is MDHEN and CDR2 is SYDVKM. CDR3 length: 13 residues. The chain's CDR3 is CASSLSDRIGYTF. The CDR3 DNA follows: TGTGCCAGCAGTTTGTCTGACAGGATAGGCTACACCTTC.

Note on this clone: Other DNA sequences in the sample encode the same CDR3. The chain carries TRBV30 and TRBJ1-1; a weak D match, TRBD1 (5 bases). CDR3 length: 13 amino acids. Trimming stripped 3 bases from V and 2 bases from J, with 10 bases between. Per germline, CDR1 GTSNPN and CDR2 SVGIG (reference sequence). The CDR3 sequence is CAWSRQRNTEAFF. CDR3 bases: TGTGCCTGGAGCAGACAGCGAAACACTGAAGCTTTCTTT.

CDR3 amino acids: CASNGQGDQPQHF. The CDR3 DNA reads as TGTGCCAGCAATGGACAGGGAGATCAGCCCCAGCATTTT. The V call is TRBV2, the J call TRBJ1-5; 8 nucleotides agree with TRBD1. CDR1 is SNHLY, CDR2 FYNNEI, per germline. V dropped 7 bases and J dropped 5; count of bases not matched to a gene: 4. The CDR3 length is 13 residues.

CDR3 in DNA: TGTGCCAGCAGCTTAGGGACAGCTTCTAGGGAGCAGTACTTC. This sequence encodes CASSLGTASREQYF. J is TRBJ2-7 and V is TRBV7-8, with TRBD1 as a possible D gene (6 bases). Trimming took 1 base from V and 7 from J, leaving 14 bases between them. Germline V lookup: CDR1 SGHVS, CDR2 FQNEAQ. This CDR3 has 14 residues.

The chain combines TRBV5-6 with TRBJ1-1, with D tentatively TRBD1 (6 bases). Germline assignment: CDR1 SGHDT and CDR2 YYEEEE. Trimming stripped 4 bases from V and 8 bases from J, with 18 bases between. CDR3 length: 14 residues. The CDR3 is CASSKTGLGGEAFF. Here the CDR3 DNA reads TGTGCCAGCAGCAAAACAGGGCTAGGTGGGGAAGCTTTCTTT. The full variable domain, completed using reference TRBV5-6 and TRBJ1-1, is DAGVTQSPTHLIKTRGQQVTLRCSPKSGHDTVSWYQQALGQGPQFIFQYYEEEERQRGNFPDRFSGHQFPNYSSELNVNALLLGDSALYLCASSKTGLGGEAFFGQGTRLTVV.

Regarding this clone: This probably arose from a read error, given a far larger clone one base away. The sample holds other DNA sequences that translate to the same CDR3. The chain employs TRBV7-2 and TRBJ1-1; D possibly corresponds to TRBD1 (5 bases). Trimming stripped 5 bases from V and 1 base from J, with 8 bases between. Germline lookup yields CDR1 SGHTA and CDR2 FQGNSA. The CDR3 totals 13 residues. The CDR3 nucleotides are TGTGCCAGCAGCCCGGGACGGAACACTGAAGCTTTCTTT. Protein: CASSPGRNTEAFF. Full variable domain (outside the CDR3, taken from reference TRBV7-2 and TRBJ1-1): GAGVSQSPSNKVTEKGKDVELRCDPISGHTALYWYRQSLGQGLEFLIYFQGNSAPDKSGLPSDRFSAERTGGSVSTLTIQRTQQEDSAVYLCASSPGRNTEAFFGQGTRLTVV.

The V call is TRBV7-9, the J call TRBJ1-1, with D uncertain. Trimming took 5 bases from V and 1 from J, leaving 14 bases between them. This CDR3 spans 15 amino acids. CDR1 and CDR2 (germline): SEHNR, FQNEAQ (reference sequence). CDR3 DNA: TGTGCCAGCAGCCAGAGGGAACGGGCGAACACTGAAGCTTTCTTT. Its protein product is CASSQRERANTEAFF.

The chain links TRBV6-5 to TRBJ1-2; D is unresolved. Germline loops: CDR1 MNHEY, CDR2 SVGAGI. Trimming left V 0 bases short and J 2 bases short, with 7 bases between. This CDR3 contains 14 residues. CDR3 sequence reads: CASSYSIGNYGYTF. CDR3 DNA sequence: TGTGCCAGCAGTTACTCGATAGGGAACTATGGCTACACCTTC.

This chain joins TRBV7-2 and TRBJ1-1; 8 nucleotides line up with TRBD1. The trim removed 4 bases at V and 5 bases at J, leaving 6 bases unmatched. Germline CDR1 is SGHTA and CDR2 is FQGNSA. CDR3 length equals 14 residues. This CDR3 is CASSSDRGRTEAFF. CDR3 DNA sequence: TGTGCCAGCAGCTCTGACAGGGGTAGAACTGAAGCTTTCTTT.

The CDR3 region is CASSDRGSSGANVLTF. For the CDR3, the DNA is TGCGCCAGCAGTGACAGGGGAAGCTCTGGGGCCAACGTCCTGACTTTC. This chain uses TRBV10-2 with TRBJ2-6; tentative D call: TRBD1 (6 bases). V lost 3 bases, J lost 0 bases, and 9 bases lay in between. CDR1 is WSHSY and CDR2 is SAAADI in the germline V gene. The CDR3 covers 16 residues.

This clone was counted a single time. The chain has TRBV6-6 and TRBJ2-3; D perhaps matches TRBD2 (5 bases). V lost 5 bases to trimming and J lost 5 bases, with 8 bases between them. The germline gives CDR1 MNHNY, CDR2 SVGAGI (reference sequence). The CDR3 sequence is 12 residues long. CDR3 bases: TGTGCCAGCAGTCCCAGCGGAGATACGCAGTATTTT. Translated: CASSPSGDTQYF.

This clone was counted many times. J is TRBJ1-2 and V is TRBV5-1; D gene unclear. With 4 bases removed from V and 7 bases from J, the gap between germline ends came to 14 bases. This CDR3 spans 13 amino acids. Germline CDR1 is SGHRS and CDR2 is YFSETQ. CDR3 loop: CASSLDPELGYTF. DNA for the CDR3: TGCGCCAGCAGCCTGGACCCTGAACTTGGCTACACCTTC.

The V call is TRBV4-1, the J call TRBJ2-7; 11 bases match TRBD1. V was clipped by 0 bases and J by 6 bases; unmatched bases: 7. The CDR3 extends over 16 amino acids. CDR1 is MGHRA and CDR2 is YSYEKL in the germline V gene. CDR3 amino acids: CASSQDWDRGAREQYF. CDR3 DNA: TGCGCCAGCAGCCAAGACTGGGACAGGGGGGCTCGCGAGCAGTACTTC.

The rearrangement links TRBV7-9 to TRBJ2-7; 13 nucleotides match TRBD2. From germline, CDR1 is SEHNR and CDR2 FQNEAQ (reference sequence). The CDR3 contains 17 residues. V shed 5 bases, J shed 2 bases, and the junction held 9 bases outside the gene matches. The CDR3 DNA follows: TGTGCCAGCAGCCAGGGGACTAGCGGGACCGTCGCCTACGAGCAGTACTTC. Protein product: CASSQGTSGTVAYEQYF.

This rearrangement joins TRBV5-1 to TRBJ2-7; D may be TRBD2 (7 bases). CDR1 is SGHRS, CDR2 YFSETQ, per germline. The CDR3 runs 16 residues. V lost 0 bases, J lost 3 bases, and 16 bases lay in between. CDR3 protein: CASSLGARGAIYEQYF. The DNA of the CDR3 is TGCGCCAGCAGCTTGGGTGCACGGGGGGCCATCTACGAGCAGTACTTC. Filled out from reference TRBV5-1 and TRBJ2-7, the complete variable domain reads KAGVTQTPRYLIKTRGQQVTLSCSPISGHRSVSWYQQTPGQGLQFLFEYFSETQRNKGNFPGRFSGRQFSNSRSEMNVSTLELGDSALYLCASSLGARGAIYEQYFGPGTRLTVT.

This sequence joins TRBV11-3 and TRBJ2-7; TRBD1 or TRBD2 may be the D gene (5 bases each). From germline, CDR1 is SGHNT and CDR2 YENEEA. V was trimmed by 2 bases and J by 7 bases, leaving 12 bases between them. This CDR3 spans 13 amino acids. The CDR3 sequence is CASSLLLGEEQYF. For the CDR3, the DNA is TGTGCCAGCAGCTTACTTTTGGGGGAAGAGCAGTACTTC.

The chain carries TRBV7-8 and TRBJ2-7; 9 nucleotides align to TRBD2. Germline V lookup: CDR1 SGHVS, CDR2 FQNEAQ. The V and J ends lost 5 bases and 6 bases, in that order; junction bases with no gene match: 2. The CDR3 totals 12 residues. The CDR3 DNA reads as TGTGCCAGCAGCCGCGGGGGGGGCGAGCAGTACTTC. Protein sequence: CASSRGGGEQYF.

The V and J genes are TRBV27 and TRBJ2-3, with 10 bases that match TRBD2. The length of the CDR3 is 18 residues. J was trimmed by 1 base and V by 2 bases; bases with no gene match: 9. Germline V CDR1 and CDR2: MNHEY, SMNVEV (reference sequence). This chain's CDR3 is CASSLGLAGVGGTDTQYF. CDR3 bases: TGTGCCAGCAGTTTAGGCCTAGCGGGAGTCGGGGGCACAGATACGCAGTATTTT.